Listed below are T cell receptor beta chains from one sample, sequenced in a study of control samples from healthy donors and cancer patients. The assay was immunoSEQ multiplex PCR, and TCRdb's table has in-frame clones only and misses some. The sample records about 120,000 clones, about nine tenths being singletons. Sequencing used blood. The receptors derive from a woman aged 45-59 years in good health. Both conserved end residues are part of each CDR3. The order of the fields is CDR3 protein, clone size, V gene. Where a row states a size, it is once, few, many or the class of an expanded clone; other rows omit it.

CASSPGVAGAGEQFF NA TRBV18
CASRPGQGTSPLHF NA TRBV28
CASSIYRGAGTGELFF NA TRBV19
CASSPPGTGGIGAYEQYF NA TRBV18
CASSHTGEQPQHF NA TRBV6-6
CASSLGGGGSNQPQHF NA TRBV5-4
CASSSGQNTEAFF NA TRBV5-4
CASSESTSRADTQYF NA TRBV10-1
CASSIPFPYEAFF NA TRBV19
CASSLSGGPQETQYF NA TRBV7-2
CASSLARTENTEAFF NA TRBV5-1
CAWNRGQETQYF NA TRBV30
CASSQIGLAGGYNEQFF few TRBV19
CSQGGVWYGYTF NA TRBV29-1
CAIGSSGPGAAGNTIYF NA TRBV10-3
CASSADRAYGYTF NA TRBV18
CASSFGQGYSNQPQHF NA TRBV5-8
CAWGAFRQDGYTF once TRBV30
CASSLGPGTDTQYF NA TRBV3-1/TRBV3-2
CATGRGQGGGYTF NA TRBV12-3/TRBV12-4
CASSLGQNYGYTF NA TRBV5-1
CASSFVDGLTPYGYTF NA TRBV5-6
CAISESGLKTDTQYF NA TRBV10-3
CASRGGPLEQFF NA TRBV2
CASSLDFGRGNEKLFF NA TRBV5-5
CAWSMGGTEAFF NA TRBV30
CASSLSGGTYEQYF NA TRBV27
CASSLRWAGQGDTEAFF NA TRBV7-2
CASSRRDSRSPEEQYF NA TRBV5-4
CASSDGTSGGGMRTQYF NA TRBV10-2
CASTRDRGDTQYF once TRBV6-5
CASSPRRTSNTGELFF NA TRBV3-1/TRBV3-2
CASSFTLGGVDNEQFF NA TRBV5-1
CASSSGTTNYGYTF NA TRBV7-8
CASSSAVLGAGTEAFF NA TRBV5-1
CAWGDNNQPQHF few TRBV30
CASSPGQGYTF once TRBV12-3/TRBV12-4
CASSWGGQPNQPQHF NA TRBV5-6
CASSEITAEKLFF NA TRBV6-1
CASSKRDRANTGELFF NA TRBV5-4
CASSLPGQGAWSSYNEQFF NA TRBV7-2
CASRIRGPNTEAFF NA TRBV6-5
CASGDPGQGGTEAFF NA TRBV27
CASSEAAAGLYGYTF NA TRBV6-1
CASSLLRSSTDTQYF NA TRBV28
CAVTGGDEQYF NA TRBV19
CASIKKGVMNTEAFF NA TRBV9
CSAVSGFTGELFF once TRBV29-1
CSARDPREQYF NA TRBV20-1
CASSAGDRSPLHF once TRBV27
CASTQDPTSGNTIYF NA TRBV6-5
CATSDPGVSSQPQHF NA TRBV24-1
CASSFPTGRTEAFF NA TRBV6-2/TRBV6-3
CASSQSDRYNNEQFF NA TRBV11-2
CASSHKSRLALLPGANVLTF NA TRBV4-2
CASSQVYPGLSGNTIYF NA TRBV3-1/TRBV3-2